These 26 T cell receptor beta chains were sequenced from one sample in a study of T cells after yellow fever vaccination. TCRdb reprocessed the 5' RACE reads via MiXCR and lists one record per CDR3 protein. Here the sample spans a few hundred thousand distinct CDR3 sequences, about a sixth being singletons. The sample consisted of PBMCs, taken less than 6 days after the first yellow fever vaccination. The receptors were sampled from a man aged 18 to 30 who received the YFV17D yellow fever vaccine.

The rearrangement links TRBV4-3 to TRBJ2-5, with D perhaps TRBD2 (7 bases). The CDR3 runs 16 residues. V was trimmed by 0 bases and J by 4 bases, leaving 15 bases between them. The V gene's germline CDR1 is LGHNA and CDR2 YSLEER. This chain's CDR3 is CASSQDGRGGGETQYF. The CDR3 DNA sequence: TGCGCCAGCAGCCAAGACGGAAGGGGGGGAGGAGAGACCCAGTACTTC.

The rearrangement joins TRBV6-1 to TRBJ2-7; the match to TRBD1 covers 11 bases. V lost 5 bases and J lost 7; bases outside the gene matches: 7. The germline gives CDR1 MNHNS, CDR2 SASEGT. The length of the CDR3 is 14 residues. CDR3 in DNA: TGTGCCAGCAGTACCGGGACAGGGGGTCGTGAGCAGTACTTC. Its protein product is CASSTGTGGREQYF.

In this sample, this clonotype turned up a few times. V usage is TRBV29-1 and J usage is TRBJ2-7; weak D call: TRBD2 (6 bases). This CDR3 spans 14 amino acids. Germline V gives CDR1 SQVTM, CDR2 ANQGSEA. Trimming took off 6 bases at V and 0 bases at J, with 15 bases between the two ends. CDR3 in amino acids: CSVGIADHSYEQYF. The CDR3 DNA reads TGCAGCGTCGGTATAGCGGACCACTCCTACGAGCAGTACTTC.

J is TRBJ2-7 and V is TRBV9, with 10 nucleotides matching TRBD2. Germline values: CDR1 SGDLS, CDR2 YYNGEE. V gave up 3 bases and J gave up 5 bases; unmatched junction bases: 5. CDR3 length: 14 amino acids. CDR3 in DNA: TGTGCCAGCAGCGAAGCGGGGGGGCCCGACGAGCAGTACTTC. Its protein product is CASSEAGGPDEQYF.

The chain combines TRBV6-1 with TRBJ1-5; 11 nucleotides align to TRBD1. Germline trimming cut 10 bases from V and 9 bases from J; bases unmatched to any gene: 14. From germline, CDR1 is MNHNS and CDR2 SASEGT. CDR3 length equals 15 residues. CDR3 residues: CATGDPGQGVGPQHF. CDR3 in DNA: TGTGCCACAGGTGATCCGGGACAGGGGGTAGGGCCCCAGCATTTT.

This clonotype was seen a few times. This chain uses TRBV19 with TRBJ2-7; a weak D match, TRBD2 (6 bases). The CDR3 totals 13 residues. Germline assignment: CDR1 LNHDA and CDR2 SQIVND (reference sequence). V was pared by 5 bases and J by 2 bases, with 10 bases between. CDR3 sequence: CASSWGEAYEQYF. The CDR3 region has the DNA TGTGCCAGTAGTTGGGGGGAGGCCTACGAGCAGTACTTC.

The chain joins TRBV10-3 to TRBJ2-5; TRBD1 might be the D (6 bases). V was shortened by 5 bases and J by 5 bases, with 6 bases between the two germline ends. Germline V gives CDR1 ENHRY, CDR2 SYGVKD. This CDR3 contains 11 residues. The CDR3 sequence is CAISTGETQYF. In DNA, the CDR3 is TGTGCCATCAGTACAGGGGAGACCCAGTACTTC.

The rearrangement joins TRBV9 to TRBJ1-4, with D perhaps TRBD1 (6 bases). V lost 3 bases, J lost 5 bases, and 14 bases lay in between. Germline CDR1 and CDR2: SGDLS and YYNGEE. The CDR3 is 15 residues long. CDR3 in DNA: TGTGCCAGCAGCGCCCACGGGGGCGGAAATGAAAAACTGTTTTTT. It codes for CASSAHGGGNEKLFF.

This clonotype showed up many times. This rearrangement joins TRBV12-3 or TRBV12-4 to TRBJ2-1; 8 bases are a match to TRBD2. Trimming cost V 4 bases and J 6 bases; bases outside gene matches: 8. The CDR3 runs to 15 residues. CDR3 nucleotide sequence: TGTGCCAGCAGTTCAGGAGCGGGGGACTTCAATGAGCAGTTCTTC. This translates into CASSSGAGDFNEQFF.

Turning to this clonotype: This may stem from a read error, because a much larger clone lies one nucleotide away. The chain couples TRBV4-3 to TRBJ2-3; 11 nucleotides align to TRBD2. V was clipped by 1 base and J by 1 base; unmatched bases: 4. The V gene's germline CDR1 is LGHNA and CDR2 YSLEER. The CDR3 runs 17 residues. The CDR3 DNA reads TGCGCCAGCAGCCAAGGTGCACTAGCGGGGGGCACAGATACGCAGTATTTT. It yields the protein CASSQGALAGGTDTQYF.

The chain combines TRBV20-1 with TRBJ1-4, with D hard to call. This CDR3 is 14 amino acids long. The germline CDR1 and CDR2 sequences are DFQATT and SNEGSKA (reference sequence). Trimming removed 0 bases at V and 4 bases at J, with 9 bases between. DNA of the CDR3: TGCAGTGCTAGAGATCTCGGGTATAATGAAAAACTGTTTTTT. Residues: CSARDLGYNEKLFF.

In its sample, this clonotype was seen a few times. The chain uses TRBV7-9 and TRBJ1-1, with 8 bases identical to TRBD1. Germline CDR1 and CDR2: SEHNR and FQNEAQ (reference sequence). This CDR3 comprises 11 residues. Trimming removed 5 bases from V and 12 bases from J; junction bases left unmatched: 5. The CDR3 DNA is TGTGCCAGCAGCCAGGACAGGGTGCCTTTCTTT. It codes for CASSQDRVPFF.

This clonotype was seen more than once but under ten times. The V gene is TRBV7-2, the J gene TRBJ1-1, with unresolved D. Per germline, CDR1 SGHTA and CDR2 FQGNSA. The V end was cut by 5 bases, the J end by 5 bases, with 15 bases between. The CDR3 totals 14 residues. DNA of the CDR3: TGTGCCAGCAGCGTCCCGGGGAGGAGGACTGAAGCTTTCTTT. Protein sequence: CASSVPGRRTEAFF.

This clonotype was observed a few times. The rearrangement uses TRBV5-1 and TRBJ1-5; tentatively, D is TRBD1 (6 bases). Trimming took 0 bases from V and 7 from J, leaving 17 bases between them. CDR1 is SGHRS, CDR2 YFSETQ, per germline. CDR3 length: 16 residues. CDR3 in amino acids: CASSLGVGQGLQPQHF. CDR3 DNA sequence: TGCGCCAGCAGCTTGGGAGTAGGGCAGGGGTTGCAGCCCCAGCATTTT.

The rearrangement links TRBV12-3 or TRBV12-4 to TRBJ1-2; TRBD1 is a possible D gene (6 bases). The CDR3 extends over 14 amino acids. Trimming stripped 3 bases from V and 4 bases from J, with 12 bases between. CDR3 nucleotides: TGTGCCAGCAGTTTCAGGGGAGGAATCTATGGCTACACCTTC. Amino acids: CASSFRGGIYGYTF.

The CDR3 here is CASTKSRDTYTDTQYF. CDR3 sequence (DNA): TGTGCCAGCACCAAAAGTCGGGACACATACACAGATACGCAGTATTTT. This sequence joins TRBV6-2 or TRBV6-3 and TRBJ2-3; D possibly corresponds to TRBD1 (6 bases). The V end was cut by 7 bases, the J end by 2 bases, with 19 bases between. Germline CDR1 MNHEY, CDR2 SVGEGT. This CDR3 contains 16 residues.

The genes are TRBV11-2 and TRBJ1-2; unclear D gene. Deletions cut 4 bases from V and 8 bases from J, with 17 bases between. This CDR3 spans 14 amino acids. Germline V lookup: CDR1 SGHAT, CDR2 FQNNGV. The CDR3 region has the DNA TGTGCCAGCAGCTCACCGGGAAACCTTAAGGGCTACACCTTC. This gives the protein CASSSPGNLKGYTF.

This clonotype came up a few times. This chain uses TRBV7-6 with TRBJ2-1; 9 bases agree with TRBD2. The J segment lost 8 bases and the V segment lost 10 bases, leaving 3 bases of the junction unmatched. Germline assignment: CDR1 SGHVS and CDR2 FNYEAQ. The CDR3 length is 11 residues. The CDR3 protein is CATLAGYEQFF. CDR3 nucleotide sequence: TGTGCCACACTAGCGGGCTATGAGCAGTTCTTC.

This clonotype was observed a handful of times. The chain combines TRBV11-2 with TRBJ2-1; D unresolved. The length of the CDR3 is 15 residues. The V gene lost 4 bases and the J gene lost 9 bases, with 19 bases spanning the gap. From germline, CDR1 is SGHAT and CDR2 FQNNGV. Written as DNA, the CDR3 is TGTGCCAGCAGCTACTCCCAGACTTTGACGCGTGAGCAGTTCTTC. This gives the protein CASSYSQTLTREQFF. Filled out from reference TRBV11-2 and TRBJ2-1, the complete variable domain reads EAGVAQSPRYKIIEKRQSVAFWCNPISGHATLYWYQQILGQGPKLLIQFQNNGVVDDSQLPKDRFSAERLKGVDSTLKIQPAKLEDSAVYLCASSYSQTLTREQFFGPGTRLTVL.

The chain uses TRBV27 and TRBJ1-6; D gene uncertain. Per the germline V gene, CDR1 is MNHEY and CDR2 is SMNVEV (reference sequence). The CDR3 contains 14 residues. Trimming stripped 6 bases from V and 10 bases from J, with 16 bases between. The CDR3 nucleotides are TGTGCCAGCAGACCACTCCGGACCGGCTCACCCCTCCACTTT. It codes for CASRPLRTGSPLHF.

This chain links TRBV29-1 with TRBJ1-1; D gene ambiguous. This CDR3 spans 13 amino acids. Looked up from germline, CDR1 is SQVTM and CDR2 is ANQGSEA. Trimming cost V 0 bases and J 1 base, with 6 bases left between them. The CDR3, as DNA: TGCAGCGTTGAAGATCAAGAGAACACTGAAGCTTTCTTT. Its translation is CSVEDQENTEAFF.

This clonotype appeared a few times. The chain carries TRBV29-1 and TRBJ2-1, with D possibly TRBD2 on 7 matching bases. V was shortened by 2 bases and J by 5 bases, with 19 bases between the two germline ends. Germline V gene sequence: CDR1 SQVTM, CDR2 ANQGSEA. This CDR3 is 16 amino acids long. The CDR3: CSVERWGGAGNNEQFF. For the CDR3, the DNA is TGCAGCGTTGAAAGATGGGGGGGGGCCGGCAACAATGAGCAGTTCTTC.

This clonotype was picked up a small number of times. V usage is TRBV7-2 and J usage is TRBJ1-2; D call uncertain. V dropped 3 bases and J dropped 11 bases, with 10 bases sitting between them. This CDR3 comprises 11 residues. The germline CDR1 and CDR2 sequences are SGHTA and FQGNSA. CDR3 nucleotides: TGTGCCAGCAGCTTCGATACGGATTACACCTTC. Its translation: CASSFDTDYTF. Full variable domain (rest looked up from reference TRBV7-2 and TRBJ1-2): GAGVSQSPSNKVTEKGKDVELRCDPISGHTALYWYRQSLGQGLEFLIYFQGNSAPDKSGLPSDRFSAERTGGSVSTLTIQRTQQEDSAVYLCASSFDTDYTFGSGTRLTVV.

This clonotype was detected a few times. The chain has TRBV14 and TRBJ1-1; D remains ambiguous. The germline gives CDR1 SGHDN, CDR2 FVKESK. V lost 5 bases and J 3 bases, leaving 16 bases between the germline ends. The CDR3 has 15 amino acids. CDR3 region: CASSFRGVDDTEAFF. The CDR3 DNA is TGTGCCAGCAGCTTTCGTGGTGTGGACGACACTGAAGCTTTCTTT.

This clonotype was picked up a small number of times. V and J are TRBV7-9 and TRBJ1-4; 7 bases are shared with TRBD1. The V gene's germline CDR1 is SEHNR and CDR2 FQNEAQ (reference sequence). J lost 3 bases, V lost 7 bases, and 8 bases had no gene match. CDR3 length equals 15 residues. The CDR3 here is CASTRDSASNEKLFF. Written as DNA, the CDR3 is TGTGCCAGCACCCGGGACAGTGCTTCTAATGAAAAACTGTTTTTT.

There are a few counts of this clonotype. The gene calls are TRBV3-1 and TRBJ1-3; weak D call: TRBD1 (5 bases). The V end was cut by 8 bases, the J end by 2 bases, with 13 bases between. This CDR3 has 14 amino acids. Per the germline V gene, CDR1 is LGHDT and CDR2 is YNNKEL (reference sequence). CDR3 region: CASGWGDPGNTIYF. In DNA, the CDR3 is TGTGCCAGCGGATGGGGCGACCCTGGAAACACCATATATTTT.